What follows is one TCR beta chain and its context. Germline loops: CDR1 MDHEN, CDR2 SYDVKM. The CDR3 is 11 residues long. The data were taken from a study of blood T cell repertoires in COVID-19. On the study more broadly: Samples of COVID-19 (acute and convalescent) were obtained from the United States, Italy and Spain. PBMCs, B-cell-depleted T cells, or T cells provided the cDNA or gDNA that made up the material.

Per the authors' pipeline: For nucleated cells, counts were estimated from reference gene primer amplification. The repertoire was sequenced with immunoSEQ multiplex PCR; TCRdb's copy has only in-frame clones and lacks some. For V, J and clone size, that table is used; D and trimming come from the DNA. The sample includes about 370,000 clones, 85% to 90% seen only once; the top ten take 6.5%. Sequencing was performed on peripheral blood. The sequence was obtained from a man younger than 35 with active or convalescent COVID-19. The chain is built from TRBV28 and TRBJ2-1; 10 nucleotides line up with TRBD2. CDR3 bases: TGTGCTAGCGGGGGGAACAATGAGCAGTTCTTC. It encodes CASGGNNEQFF.